This T cell receptor (beta chain) came from a study of radiation and T cells in renal cell carcinoma. TCRdb's copy holds only in-frame clones and misses some; the assay was immunoSEQ multiplex PCR. The sample holds some 120,000 clones; 88% are singletons and the top ten take 4.5% to 7.5%. Time point denoted: blood 2 weeks post-SBRT. The treatment denotes: 15 Gy SBRT to primary tumor, nephrectomy 4 weeks later. The tumor was a clear cell renal cell carcinoma. The input for sequencing was blood, taken from a patient whose treatment included radiotherapy and nephrectomy. This clonotype was obtained from a woman aged 65 to 85 with renal cell carcinoma.

The CDR3 sequence is CASSEESGRHEQYF. In DNA, the CDR3 is TGTGCCAGCAGTGAGGAGTCGGGGAGGCACGAGCAGTACTTC. This chain links TRBV2 with TRBJ2-7, with D perhaps TRBD2 (6 bases). CDR3 length equals 14 residues. V was trimmed by 3 bases and J by 5 bases, leaving 14 bases between them. Looked up from germline, CDR1 is SNHLY and CDR2 is FYNNEI.